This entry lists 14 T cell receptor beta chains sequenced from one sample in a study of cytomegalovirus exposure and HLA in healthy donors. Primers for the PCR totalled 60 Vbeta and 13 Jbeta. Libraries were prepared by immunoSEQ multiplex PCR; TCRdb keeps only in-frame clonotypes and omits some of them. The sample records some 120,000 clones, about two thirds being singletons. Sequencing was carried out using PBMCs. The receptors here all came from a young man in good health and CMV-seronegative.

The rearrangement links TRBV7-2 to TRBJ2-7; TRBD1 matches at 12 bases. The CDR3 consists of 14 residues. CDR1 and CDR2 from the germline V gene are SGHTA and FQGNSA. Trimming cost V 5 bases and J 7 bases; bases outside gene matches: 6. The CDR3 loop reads CASSKGQGALEQYF. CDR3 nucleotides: TGTGCCAGCAGCAAGGGACAGGGGGCTTTGGAGCAGTACTTC.

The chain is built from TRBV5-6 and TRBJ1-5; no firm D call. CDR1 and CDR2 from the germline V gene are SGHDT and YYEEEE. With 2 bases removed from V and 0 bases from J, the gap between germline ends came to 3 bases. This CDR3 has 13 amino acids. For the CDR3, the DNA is TGTGCCAGCAGCTTATATAGCAATCAGCCCCAGCATTTT. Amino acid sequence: CASSLYSNQPQHF.

This chain's CDR3 is CASSPLGTGYDEQYF. DNA of the CDR3: TGTGCCAGTAGTCCCCTCGGGACAGGCTACGACGAGCAGTACTTC. The chain joins TRBV19 to TRBJ2-7, with 8 positions matching TRBD1. The CDR3 covers 15 residues. Unmatched junction bases numbered 11, after V lost 5 bases and J lost 5 bases. Germline V gives CDR1 LNHDA, CDR2 SQIVND (reference sequence).

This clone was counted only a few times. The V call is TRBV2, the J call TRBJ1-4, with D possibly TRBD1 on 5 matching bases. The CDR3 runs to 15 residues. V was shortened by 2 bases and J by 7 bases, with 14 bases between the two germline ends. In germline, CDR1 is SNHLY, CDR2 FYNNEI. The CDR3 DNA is TGTGCCAGCAGTGAATTCTCGGGGGGTAGTGAAAAACTGTTTTTT. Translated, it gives CASSEFSGGSEKLFF.

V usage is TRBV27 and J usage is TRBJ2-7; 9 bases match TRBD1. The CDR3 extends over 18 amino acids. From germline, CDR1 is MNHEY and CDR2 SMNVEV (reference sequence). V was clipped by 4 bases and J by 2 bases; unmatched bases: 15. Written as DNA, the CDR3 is TGTGCCAGCAGTTGGCGGGGGTGGACAGGGGCCCAAACCTACGAGCAGTACTTC. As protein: CASSWRGWTGAQTYEQYF.

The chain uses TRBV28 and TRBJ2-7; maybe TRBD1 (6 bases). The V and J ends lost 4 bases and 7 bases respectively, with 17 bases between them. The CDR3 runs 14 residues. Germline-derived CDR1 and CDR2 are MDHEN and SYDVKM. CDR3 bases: TGTGCCAGCAGTTCCACCGACAGGAACGGGGAGCAGTACTTC. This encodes CASSSTDRNGEQYF.

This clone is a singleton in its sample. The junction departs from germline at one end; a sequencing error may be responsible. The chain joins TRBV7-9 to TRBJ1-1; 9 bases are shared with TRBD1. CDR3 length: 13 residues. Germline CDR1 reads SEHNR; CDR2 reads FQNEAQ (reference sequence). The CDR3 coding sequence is TGTTCCAGCAGCTTACAGGGGGCCACTGAAGCTTTCTTT. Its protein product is CSSSLQGATEAFF.

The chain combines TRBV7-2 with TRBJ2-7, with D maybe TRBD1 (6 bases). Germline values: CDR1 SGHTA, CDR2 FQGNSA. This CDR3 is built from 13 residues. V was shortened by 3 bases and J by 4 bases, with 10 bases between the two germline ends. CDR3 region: CASSFTGSYEQYF. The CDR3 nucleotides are TGTGCCAGCAGCTTTACAGGGTCGTACGAGCAGTACTTC. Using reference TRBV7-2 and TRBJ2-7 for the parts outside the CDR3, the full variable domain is GAGVSQSPSNKVTEKGKDVELRCDPISGHTALYWYRQSLGQGLEFLIYFQGNSAPDKSGLPSDRFSAERTGGSVSTLTIQRTQQEDSAVYLCASSFTGSYEQYFGPGTRLTVT.

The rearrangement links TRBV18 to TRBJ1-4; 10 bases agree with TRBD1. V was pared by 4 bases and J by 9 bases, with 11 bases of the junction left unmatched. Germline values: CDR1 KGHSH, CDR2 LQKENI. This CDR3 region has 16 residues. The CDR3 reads CASSLQTGGGPKKLFF. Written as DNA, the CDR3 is TGTGCCAGCTCACTCCAGACAGGGGGCGGCCCGAAAAAACTGTTTTTT.

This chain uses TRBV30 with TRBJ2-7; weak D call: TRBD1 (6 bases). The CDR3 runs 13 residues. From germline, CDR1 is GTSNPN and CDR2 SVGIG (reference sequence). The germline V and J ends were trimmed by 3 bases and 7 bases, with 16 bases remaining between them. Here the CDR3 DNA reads TGTGCCTGGAGCCCGAACAGGGTGAGGGAGCAGTACTTC. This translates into CAWSPNRVREQYF.

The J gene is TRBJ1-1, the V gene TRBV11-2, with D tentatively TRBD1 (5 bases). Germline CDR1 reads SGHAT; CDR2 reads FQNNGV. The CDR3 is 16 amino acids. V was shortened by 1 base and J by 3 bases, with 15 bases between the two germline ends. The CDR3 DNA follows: TGTGCCAGCAGCTTAGGGGATGGCTGGGGGGACACTGAAGCTTTCTTT. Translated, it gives CASSLGDGWGDTEAFF. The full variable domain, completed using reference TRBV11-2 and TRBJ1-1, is EAGVAQSPRYKIIEKRQSVAFWCNPISGHATLYWYQQILGQGPKLLIQFQNNGVVDDSQLPKDRFSAERLKGVDSTLKIQPAKLEDSAVYLCASSLGDGWGDTEAFFGQGTRLTVV.

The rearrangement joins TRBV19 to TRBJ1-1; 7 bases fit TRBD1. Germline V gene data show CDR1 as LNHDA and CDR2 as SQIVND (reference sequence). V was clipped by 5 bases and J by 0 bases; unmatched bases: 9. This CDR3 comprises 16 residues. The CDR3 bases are TGTGCCAGTAGTGACCCCGGACAGGTCATGAACACTGAAGCTTTCTTT. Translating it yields CASSDPGQVMNTEAFF.

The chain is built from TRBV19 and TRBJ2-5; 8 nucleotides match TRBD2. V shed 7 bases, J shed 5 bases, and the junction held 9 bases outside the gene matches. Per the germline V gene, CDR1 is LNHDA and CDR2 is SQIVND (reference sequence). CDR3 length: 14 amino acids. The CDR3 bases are TGTGCCAGTAATGCGGGGGGCCCCGGGGAGACCCAGTACTTC. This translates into CASNAGGPGETQYF.

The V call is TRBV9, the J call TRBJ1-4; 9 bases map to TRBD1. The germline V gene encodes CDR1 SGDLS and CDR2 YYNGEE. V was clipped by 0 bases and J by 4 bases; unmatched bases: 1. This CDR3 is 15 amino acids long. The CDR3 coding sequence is TGTGCCAGCAGCGTAGGGGGACAGGGTAATGAAAAACTGTTTTTT. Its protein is CASSVGGQGNEKLFF.